A selection of T cell receptor beta chains follows, all from one sample in a study. TCRdb redid the calling of the RT-PCR reads with MiXCR, one entry per CDR3 protein. This table has about 680,000 distinct CDR3 sequences, 14% appearing once. Sequencing was carried out using memory CD4+ T cells from blood. These receptors came from a female donor in good health, serving as a healthy control. CDR3s include the opening cysteine and the closing phenylalanine or tryptophan. A D gene is named only where the DNA matches it firmly. Only part of the rows carry a size: once, few, many, or a class if the clone is expanded.

clone_size j_call v_call d_call cdr3_nt cdr3_aa
few TRBJ1-3 TRBV10-3 . TGTGCCATCAGCCTGGGTCTTGGCGCTGGAAACACCATATATTTT CAISLGLGAGNTIYF
. TRBJ1-5 TRBV5-6 . TGTGCCAGCAGCTTTCGGGGGGCGCATGCAGTTCAGCCCCAGCATTTT CASSFRGAHAVQPQHF
. TRBJ2-1 TRBV6-5 . TGTGCCAGCAGTTACTCCTATTCGGGGGATGCCAATGAGCAGTTCTTC CASSYSYSGDANEQFF
. TRBJ2-7 TRBV7-9 TRBD1 TGTGCCAGCAGCTCCCCCGGACAGGGTTCAGGTTCGCTCTACGAGCAGTACTTC CASSSPGQGSGSLYEQYF
many TRBJ1-2 TRBV29-1 TRBD1 TGCAGCGGCGGTCCCGGGACAGGGTATGGCTACACCTTC CSGGPGTGYGYTF
many TRBJ2-7 TRBV6-5 TRBD1 TGTGCCAGCAGTTACGGACAGGGGGTGGTCTACGAGCAGTACTTC CASSYGQGVVYEQYF
. TRBJ2-3 TRBV5-1 TRBD1 TGCGCCAGCCGGGACAGCACTAGCACAGATACGCAGTATTTT CASRDSTSTDTQYF
few TRBJ2-5 TRBV5-1 TRBD2 TGCGCCAGCAGCGTTGGGCTAGCGGACCAAGAGACCCAGTACTTC CASSVGLADQETQYF
few TRBJ1-5 TRBV12-3/TRBV12-4 . TGTGCCAGCAGTTTGGGGGTTTCGGGGCCCCAGCATTTT CASSLGVSGPQHF
many TRBJ2-7 TRBV27 TRBD2 TGTGCCAGCCGTCGGATGGCGGGAGGTTACGAGCAGTACTTC CASRRMAGGYEQYF
few TRBJ1-5 TRBV3-1 . TGTGCCAGCAGCACCCAACTGAGCCAGCCCCAGCATTTT CASSTQLSQPQHF
. TRBJ1-1 TRBV12-3/TRBV12-4 . TGTGCCAGCAGTTCCCCTTTAGAGGAAGCTTTCTTT CASSSPLEEAFF
few TRBJ1-6 TRBV5-1 . TGCGCCAGCAGCTTGGAGCGTTCACCCCTCCACTTT CASSLERSPLHF
few TRBJ2-3 TRBV20-1 TRBD2 TGCAGTGCTAGGACTAGCGGAGATACGCAGTATTTT CSARTSGDTQYF
. TRBJ1-5 TRBV5-5 TRBD1 TGTGCCAGCAGCTTGACAGGGGTATTCAATCAGCCCCAGCATTTT CASSLTGVFNQPQHF
. TRBJ1-1 TRBV30 . TGTGCCTGGAGTCCGCTAAGTCTGAACACTGAAGCTTTCTTT CAWSPLSLNTEAFF